Presented here are 6 T cell receptor beta chains from one specimen sequenced in a study of cytomegalovirus exposure and HLA in healthy donors. The PCR contained 60 Vbeta and 13 Jbeta primers. Measured with immunoSEQ multiplex PCR; TCRdb has only the in-frame clones, and not every one. The table lists roughly 140,000 clones. Sequencing input: PBMCs. The receptors here all came from a male donor in good health and CMV-seronegative.

The chain employs TRBV5-1 and TRBJ1-1, with TRBD1 identical over 7 bases. The J segment lost 4 bases and the V segment lost 2 bases, leaving 5 bases of the junction unmatched. Germline-derived CDR1 and CDR2 are SGHRS and YFSETQ. This CDR3 has 14 residues. CDR3 region: CASSFRQGPTEAFF. In nucleotides, the CDR3 is TGCGCCAGCAGCTTCCGACAGGGCCCCACTGAAGCTTTCTTT.

The rearrangement links TRBV18 to TRBJ1-5; 9 positions match TRBD1. The CDR3 runs to 15 residues. Germline V gene data show CDR1 as KGHSH and CDR2 as LQKENI. The V gene end was trimmed by 3 bases and the J gene end by 7 bases; junction bases not matched to a gene: 7. This CDR3 reads CASSPGTGGQQPQHF. The DNA of the CDR3 is TGTGCCAGCTCACCTGGTACAGGGGGCCAACAGCCCCAGCATTTT. Full variable domain (rest looked up from reference TRBV18 and TRBJ1-5): NAGVMQNPRHLVRRRGQEARLRCSPMKGHSHVYWYRQLPEEGLKFMVYLQKENIIDESGMPKERFSAEFPKEGPSILRIQQVVRGDSAAYFCASSPGTGGQQPQHFGDGTRLSIL.

The chain is built from TRBV9 and TRBJ2-7; 8 positions match TRBD1. Germline CDR1 SGDLS, CDR2 YYNGEE. This CDR3 has 17 residues. The junction had 14 bases not matched to a gene; V was cut back by 1 base and J by 5 bases. CDR3 sequence reads: CASSVSPGGGRRDEQYF. The CDR3 bases are TGTGCCAGCAGCGTATCTCCAGGGGGCGGCCGGAGGGACGAGCAGTACTTC.

The V gene is TRBV7-2, the J gene TRBJ1-1; the D is unclear. Trimming removed 1 base at V and 4 bases at J, with 13 bases between. The CDR3 extends over 15 amino acids. CDR1 and CDR2 (germline): SGHTA, FQGNSA. CDR3 loop: CASSLEGRRFTEAFF. CDR3 in DNA: TGTGCCAGCAGCTTAGAGGGTAGGAGGTTCACTGAAGCTTTCTTT.

V and J are TRBV30 and TRBJ1-5; 7 bases align to TRBD1. The CDR3 is made up of 15 amino acids. Trimming removed 5 bases from V and 0 bases from J; junction bases left unmatched: 7. Germline values: CDR1 GTSNPN, CDR2 SVGIG (reference sequence). For the CDR3, the DNA is TGTGCCTGGGGGACAGTGGGGTATAGCAATCAGCCCCAGCATTTT. Its protein product is CAWGTVGYSNQPQHF. Together with reference TRBV30 and TRBJ1-5, the CDR3 gives the full variable domain: SQTIHQWPATLVQPVGSPLSLECTVEGTSNPNLYWYRQAAGRGLQLLFYSVGIGQISSEVPQNLSASRPQDRQFILSSKKLLLSDSGFYLCAWGTVGYSNQPQHFGDGTRLSIL.

The genes are TRBV4-2 and TRBJ2-1, with TRBD1 matching over 9 bases. This CDR3 is built from 19 residues. Germline V gives CDR1 LGHNA, CDR2 YNFKEQ. J gave up 9 bases and V 1 base, and 19 bases lay outside the gene matches. The CDR3 spells CASSQGGLSDRGMRGEQFF. The DNA of the CDR3 is TGTGCCAGCAGCCAAGGGGGCCTCTCGGACAGGGGTATGCGAGGTGAGCAGTTCTTC.